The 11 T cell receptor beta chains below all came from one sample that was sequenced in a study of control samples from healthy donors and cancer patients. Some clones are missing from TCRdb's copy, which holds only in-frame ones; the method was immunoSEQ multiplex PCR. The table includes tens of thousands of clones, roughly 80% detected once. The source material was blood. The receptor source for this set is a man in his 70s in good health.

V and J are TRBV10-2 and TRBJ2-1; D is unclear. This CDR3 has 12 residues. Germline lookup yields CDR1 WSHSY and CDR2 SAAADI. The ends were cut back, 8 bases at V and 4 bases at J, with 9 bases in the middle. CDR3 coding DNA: TGCGCCAGCGCGGCGGATTACAATGAGCAGTTCTTC. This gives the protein CASAADYNEQFF.

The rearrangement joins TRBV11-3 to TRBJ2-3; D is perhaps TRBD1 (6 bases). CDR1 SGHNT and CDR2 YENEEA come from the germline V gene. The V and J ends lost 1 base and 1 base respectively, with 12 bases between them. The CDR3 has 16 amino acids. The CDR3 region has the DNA TGTGCCAGCAGCTTAGGGGGGCAGGGCCGCACAGATACGCAGTATTTT. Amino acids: CASSLGGQGRTDTQYF.

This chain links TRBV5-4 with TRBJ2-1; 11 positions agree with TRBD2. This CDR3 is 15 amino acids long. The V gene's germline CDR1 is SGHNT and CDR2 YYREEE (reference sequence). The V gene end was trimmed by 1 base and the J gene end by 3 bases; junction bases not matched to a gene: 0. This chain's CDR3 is CASSLTSGSYNEQFF. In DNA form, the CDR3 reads TGTGCCAGCAGCTTGACTAGCGGGAGCTACAATGAGCAGTTCTTC.

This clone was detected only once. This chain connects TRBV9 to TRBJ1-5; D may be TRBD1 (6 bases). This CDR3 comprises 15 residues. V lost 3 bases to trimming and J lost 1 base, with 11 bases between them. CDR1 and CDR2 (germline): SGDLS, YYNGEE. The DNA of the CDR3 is TGTGCCAGCAGCGCCAAGGGGGGGAGCAATCAGCCCCAGCATTTT. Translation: CASSAKGGSNQPQHF.

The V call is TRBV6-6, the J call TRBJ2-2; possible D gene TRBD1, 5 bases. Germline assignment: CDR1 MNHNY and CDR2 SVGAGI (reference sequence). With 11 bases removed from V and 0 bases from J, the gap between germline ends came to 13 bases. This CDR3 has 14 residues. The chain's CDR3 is CAGSRVPNTGELFF. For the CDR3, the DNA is TGTGCCGGATCCAGGGTCCCGAACACCGGGGAGCTGTTTTTT.

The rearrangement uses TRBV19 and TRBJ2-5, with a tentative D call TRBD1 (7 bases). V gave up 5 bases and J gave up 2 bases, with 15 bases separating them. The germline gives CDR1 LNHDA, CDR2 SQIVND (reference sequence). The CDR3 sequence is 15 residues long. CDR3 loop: CASSLQGGLQETQYF. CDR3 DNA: TGTGCCAGTAGTCTCCAGGGGGGCTTGCAAGAGACCCAGTACTTC.

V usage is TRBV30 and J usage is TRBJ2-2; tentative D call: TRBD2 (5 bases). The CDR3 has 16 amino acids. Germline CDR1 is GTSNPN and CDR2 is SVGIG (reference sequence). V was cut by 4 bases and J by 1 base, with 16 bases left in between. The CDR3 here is CAWTSFLSGNTGELFF. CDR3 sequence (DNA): TGTGCCTGGACCTCCTTTTTGAGCGGGAACACCGGGGAGCTGTTTTTT.

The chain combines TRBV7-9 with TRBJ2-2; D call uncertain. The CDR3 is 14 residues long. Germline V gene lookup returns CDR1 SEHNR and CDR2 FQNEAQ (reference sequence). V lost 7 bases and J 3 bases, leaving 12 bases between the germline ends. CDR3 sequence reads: CASILGGDTGELFF. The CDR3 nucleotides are TGTGCCAGCATCCTCGGTGGGGACACCGGGGAGCTGTTTTTT.

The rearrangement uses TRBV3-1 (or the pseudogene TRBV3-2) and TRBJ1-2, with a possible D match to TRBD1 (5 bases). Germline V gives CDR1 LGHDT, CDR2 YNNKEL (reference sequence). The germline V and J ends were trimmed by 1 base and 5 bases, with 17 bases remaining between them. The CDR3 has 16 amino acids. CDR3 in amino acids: CASSQGTDRPLYGYTF. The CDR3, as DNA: TGTGCCAGCAGCCAAGGAACAGACAGACCATTGTATGGCTACACCTTC.

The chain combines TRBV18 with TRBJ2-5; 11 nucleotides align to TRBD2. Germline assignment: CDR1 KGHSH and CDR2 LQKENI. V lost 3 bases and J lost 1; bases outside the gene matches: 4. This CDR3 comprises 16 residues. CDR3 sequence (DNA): TGTGCCAGCTCACCGGGACTAGCGGCCTCCCAAGAGACCCAGTACTTC. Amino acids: CASSPGLAASQETQYF. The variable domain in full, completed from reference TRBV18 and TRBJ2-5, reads NAGVMQNPRHLVRRRGQEARLRCSPMKGHSHVYWYRQLPEEGLKFMVYLQKENIIDESGMPKERFSAEFPKEGPSILRIQQVVRGDSAAYFCASSPGLAASQETQYFGPGTRLLVL.

The CDR3 sequence: CASSGDPSLHEQYF. The CDR3 DNA follows: TGTGCCAGCAGTGGGGACCCGTCCCTTCACGAGCAGTACTTC. This chain uses TRBV2 with TRBJ2-7; either TRBD1 or TRBD2 may supply D (5 bases each). Germline assignment: CDR1 SNHLY and CDR2 FYNNEI. The CDR3 loop spans 14 amino acids. V lost 4 bases and J 5 bases, leaving 15 bases between the germline ends.